This note documents a single T cell receptor beta chain sequence. V trimming: 4 bases; J trimming: 7 bases; junction bases outside the gene matches: 14. CDR1 is SGDLS, CDR2 YYNGEE, per germline. This CDR3 has 16 residues. The sample comes from a study of blood T cell repertoires in COVID-19. Study-wide background: Samples taken during acute and convalescent COVID-19 were collected in the United States, Italy and Spain. T cells, B-cell-depleted T cells, or PBMCs supplied cDNA or gDNA.

In the authors' workflow: Reference gene primers were amplified, and this amplification served to estimate nucleated cell counts. The assay was immunoSEQ multiplex PCR, and TCRdb's table has in-frame clones only and misses some. For V, J and clone size, that table is used; D and trimming come from the DNA. The table includes around 150,000 clones, roughly 88% detected once. The sequence came from a man younger than 35 with acute or convalescent COVID-19. The chain couples TRBV9 to TRBJ2-1; 7 bases line up with TRBD2. Sequenced: peripheral blood. The CDR3 sequence is CASSQRYGGRVNEQFF. In DNA form, the CDR3 reads TGTGCCAGCAGCCAGAGATATGGGGGGAGGGTGAATGAGCAGTTCTTC.